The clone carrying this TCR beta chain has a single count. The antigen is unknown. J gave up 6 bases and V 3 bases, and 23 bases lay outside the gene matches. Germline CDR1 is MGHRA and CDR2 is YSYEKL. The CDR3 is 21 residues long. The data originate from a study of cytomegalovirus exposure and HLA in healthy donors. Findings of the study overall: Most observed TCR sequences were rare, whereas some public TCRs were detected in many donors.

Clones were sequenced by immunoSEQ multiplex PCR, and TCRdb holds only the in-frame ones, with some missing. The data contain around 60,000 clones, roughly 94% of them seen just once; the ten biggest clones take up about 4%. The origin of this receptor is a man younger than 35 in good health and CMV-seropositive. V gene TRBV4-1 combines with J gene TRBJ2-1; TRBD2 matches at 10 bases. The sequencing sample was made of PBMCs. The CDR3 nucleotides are TGCGCCAGCAGCCACCCAACGAGGGCAGGGTCAGCGGGGGGGTTGAGCAATGAGCAGTTCTTC. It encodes CASSHPTRAGSAGGLSNEQFF.